The 16 T cell receptor beta chains reported below all come from one sample, sequenced in a study of immune evolution from preneoplasia to lung adenocarcinoma (dated by TCRdb to about 2021). The library was built by means of the immunoSEQ multiplex PCR assay. In TCRdb, the immuneACCESS table is reduced to in-frame sequences with V and J assigned. These tables do not hold every clone; where another copy was compared, an unresolved V gene accounts for under half, and the others remain unexplained. Here the sample has some 7,300 clones; around 73% occur a single time. The top ten clonotypes cover 5.5% to 7% of the sample. The specimen sequenced was FFPE adjacent normal lung tissue. The receptors shown here come from a person between 60 and 80 years old with lung adenocarcinoma.

The V gene is TRBV28, the J gene TRBJ1-4, with 11 bases aligning to TRBD1. The germline CDR1 and CDR2 sequences are MDHEN and SYDVKM. V was clipped by 3 bases and J by 5 bases; unmatched bases: 17. This CDR3 is built from 20 residues. Here the CDR3 DNA reads TGTGCCAGCAGTTTCCCGAGTTTGCCGGGACAGGGGGTCATAAATGAAAAACTGTTTTTT. As protein: CASSFPSLPGQGVINEKLFF.

The chain joins TRBV28 to TRBJ2-7; TRBD1 might be the D (6 bases). This CDR3 is built from 17 residues. V dropped 6 bases and J dropped 3 bases, with 24 bases sitting between them. In germline, CDR1 is MDHEN, CDR2 SYDVKM. The CDR3 coding sequence is TGTGCCAGCAGCCCCGCGGTAGGGGGTTCTTTTGGCTACGAGCAGTACGTC. Its translation: CASSPAVGGSFGYEQYV.

The chain couples TRBV19 to TRBJ2-3; D might be TRBD1 (6 bases). CDR3 length equals 14 residues. The germline gives CDR1 LNHDA, CDR2 SQIVND (reference sequence). Trimming cost V 10 bases and J 0 bases, with 14 bases left between them. The CDR3 protein is CATRTGSSTDTQYF. DNA for the CDR3: TGTGCCACCAGAACAGGGTCTAGCACAGATACGCAGTATTTT.

The chain employs TRBV7-2 and TRBJ2-5; 15 bases align to TRBD2. This CDR3 is built from 17 residues. Germline values: CDR1 SGHTA, CDR2 FQGNSA. V was clipped by 5 bases and J by 0 bases; unmatched bases: 4. The CDR3: CASSQGLAGGNQETQYF. The CDR3 bases are TGTGCCAGCAGCCAGGGACTAGCGGGAGGTAACCAAGAGACCCAGTACTTC.

The chain couples TRBV4-1 to TRBJ1-2, with D perhaps TRBD1 (5 bases). V lost 3 bases and J 4 bases, leaving 15 bases between the germline ends. Germline V gives CDR1 MGHRA, CDR2 YSYEKL. This CDR3 comprises 15 residues. This CDR3 reads CASSQGTSLGYGYTF. The CDR3 DNA sequence: TGCGCCAGCAGCCAGGGGACTTCGCTCGGCTATGGCTACACCTTC.

The V and J genes are TRBV19 and TRBJ1-1, with 7 bases aligning to TRBD1. Germline trimming cut 7 bases from V and 8 bases from J; bases unmatched to any gene: 10. The V gene's germline CDR1 is LNHDA and CDR2 SQIVND (reference sequence). The CDR3 is made up of 13 amino acids. CDR3 sequence (DNA): TGTGCCAGTAAGAGTGAGGGGGCGACCGAAGCTTTCTTT. Protein sequence: CASKSEGATEAFF.

The rearrangement joins TRBV7-2 to TRBJ2-1, with 7 bases aligning to TRBD2. V lost 2 bases and J lost 0; bases outside the gene matches: 1. The CDR3 is 15 amino acids. Germline values: CDR1 SGHTA, CDR2 FQGNSA. CDR3 nucleotides: TGTGCCAGCAGCTTACGCGGGAGCTCCTACAATGAGCAGTTCTTC. Translation: CASSLRGSSYNEQFF.

The chain links TRBV6-1 to TRBJ2-1; a weak D match, TRBD1 (6 bases). CDR1 is MNHNS and CDR2 is SASEGT in the germline V gene. This CDR3 is built from 13 residues. Trimming left V 6 bases short and J 5 bases short, with 11 bases between. Here the CDR3 DNA reads TGTGCCAGCAGATCAGGGGTCAACAATGAGCAGTTCTTC. It codes for CASRSGVNNEQFF.

The chain couples TRBV6-5 to TRBJ2-5; D remains unclear. CDR3 size: 14 residues. With 5 bases removed from V and 3 bases from J, the gap between germline ends came to 13 bases. Germline V gene data show CDR1 as MNHEY and CDR2 as SVGAGI. The CDR3 DNA is TGTGCCAGCAGTCCAAGAGGACGGAAAGAGACCCAGTACTTC. This gives the protein CASSPRGRKETQYF.

The V call is TRBV30, the J call TRBJ1-4; D is undetermined. CDR1 and CDR2 (germline): GTSNPN, SVGIG (reference sequence). The CDR3 contains 13 residues. Trimming took off 0 bases at V and 6 bases at J, with 8 bases between the two ends. CDR3 amino acids: CAWSVHGDEKLFF. The CDR3 nucleotides read TGTGCCTGGAGTGTACACGGCGATGAAAAACTGTTTTTT. Drawing the rest from reference TRBV30 and TRBJ1-4, the complete variable domain is SQTIHQWPATLVQPVGSPLSLECTVEGTSNPNLYWYRQAAGRGLQLLFYSVGIGQISSEVPQNLSASRPQDRQFILSSKKLLLSDSGFYLCAWSVHGDEKLFFGSGTQLSVL.

CDR3 residues: CASRRSGYEQYF. The CDR3 DNA follows: TGTGCCAGCAGGCGCTCCGGGTACGAGCAGTACTTC. The chain has TRBV6-6 and TRBJ2-7; D gene ambiguous. Per the germline V gene, CDR1 is MNHNY and CDR2 is SVGAGI (reference sequence). The CDR3 is 12 residues long. The V gene lost 6 bases and the J gene lost 4 bases, with 10 bases spanning the gap.

V is TRBV7-9 and J is TRBJ2-5, with D perhaps TRBD1 or TRBD2 (7 bases each). This CDR3 comprises 16 residues. From germline, CDR1 is SEHNR and CDR2 FQNEAQ (reference sequence). V was pared by 7 bases and J by 1 base, with 19 bases between. The CDR3 DNA reads as TGTGCCAGCACCAGGGGGGGGGTGGTCCTCCAAGAGACCCAGTACTTC. This codes for CASTRGGVVLQETQYF.

This chain links TRBV7-9 with TRBJ1-2; TRBD1 matches 7 bases. Looked up from germline, CDR1 is SEHNR and CDR2 is FQNEAQ (reference sequence). Trimming cost V 0 bases and J 6 bases; bases outside gene matches: 1. The CDR3 totals 13 residues. The DNA for the CDR3 is TGTGCCAGCAGCTTAGCACAGGGGAATGGCTACACCTTC. Amino acid sequence: CASSLAQGNGYTF.

J is TRBJ1-1 and V is TRBV7-3; the D gene is possibly TRBD1 (6 bases). Trimming cost V 8 bases and J 7 bases, with 20 bases left between them. Per germline, CDR1 SGHTA and CDR2 FQGTGA. The CDR3 totals 14 residues. This chain's CDR3 is CASCKSAGAGEAFF. The CDR3 DNA sequence: TGTGCCAGCTGTAAGTCTGCGGGGGCCGGTGAAGCTTTCTTT.

The chain's CDR3 is CASSLWGGNYGYTF. CDR3 sequence (DNA): TGTGCCAGCAGCTTGTGGGGGGGCAACTATGGCTACACCTTC. The V gene is TRBV5-6, the J gene TRBJ1-2; tentatively, D is TRBD1 (6 bases). Germline V CDR1 and CDR2: SGHDT, YYEEEE. The V and J ends lost 1 base and 2 bases respectively, with 9 bases between them. The CDR3 is 14 amino acids.

V and J are TRBV19 and TRBJ1-5; weak D call: TRBD1 (5 bases). Germline V lookup: CDR1 LNHDA, CDR2 SQIVND (reference sequence). This CDR3 contains 13 residues. V was shortened by 2 bases and J by 7 bases, with 9 bases between the two germline ends. CDR3 amino acids: CASSIQAGQPQHF. The CDR3 nucleotides are TGTGCCAGTAGTATACAGGCAGGGCAGCCCCAGCATTTT.